One sample yielded the 3 T cell receptor beta chains listed below, sequenced in a study of blood T cell repertoires in COVID-19. Libraries were prepared by immunoSEQ multiplex PCR; TCRdb keeps only in-frame clonotypes and omits some of them. The table shows 250,000 to 350,000 clones, with approximately 90% occurring only once. Input material: peripheral blood. Receptor source: a man aged 25-40 years with acute or convalescent COVID-19.

This clone is a singleton in its sample. The chain employs TRBV11-3 and TRBJ2-7; unclear D gene. The germline gives CDR1 SGHNT, CDR2 YENEEA. The CDR3 is 14 residues long. The ends were cut back, 5 bases at V and 1 base at J, with 12 bases in the middle. CDR3 amino acids: CASSLGSGSYEQYF. DNA for the CDR3: TGTGCCAGCAGCCTAGGGTCGGGTTCCTACGAGCAGTACTTC.

The chain is built from TRBV3-1 (or the pseudogene TRBV3-2) and TRBJ2-5; D remains unclear. The CDR3 sequence is 13 residues long. V lost 6 bases to trimming and J lost 3 bases, with 11 bases between them. Germline loops: CDR1 LGHDT, CDR2 YNNKEL (reference sequence). The CDR3 sequence: CASSPPGEETQYF. For the CDR3, the DNA is TGTGCCAGCAGTCCTCCGGGTGAAGAGACCCAGTACTTC.

The J gene is TRBJ1-1, the V gene TRBV30; perhaps TRBD1 as D (6 bases). The CDR3 loop spans 12 amino acids. Germline lookup yields CDR1 GTSNPN and CDR2 SVGIG (reference sequence). V gave up 5 bases and J gave up 11 bases, with 18 bases separating them. CDR3 DNA sequence: TGTGCCTGGGCCTTCAGGGGCCGAGGGGCTTTCTTT. Amino acids: CAWAFRGRGAFF. Combining the CDR3 with reference TRBV30 and TRBJ1-1 gives the whole variable domain SQTIHQWPATLVQPVGSPLSLECTVEGTSNPNLYWYRQAAGRGLQLLFYSVGIGQISSEVPQNLSASRPQDRQFILSSKKLLLSDSGFYLCAWAFRGRGAFFGQGTRLTVV.